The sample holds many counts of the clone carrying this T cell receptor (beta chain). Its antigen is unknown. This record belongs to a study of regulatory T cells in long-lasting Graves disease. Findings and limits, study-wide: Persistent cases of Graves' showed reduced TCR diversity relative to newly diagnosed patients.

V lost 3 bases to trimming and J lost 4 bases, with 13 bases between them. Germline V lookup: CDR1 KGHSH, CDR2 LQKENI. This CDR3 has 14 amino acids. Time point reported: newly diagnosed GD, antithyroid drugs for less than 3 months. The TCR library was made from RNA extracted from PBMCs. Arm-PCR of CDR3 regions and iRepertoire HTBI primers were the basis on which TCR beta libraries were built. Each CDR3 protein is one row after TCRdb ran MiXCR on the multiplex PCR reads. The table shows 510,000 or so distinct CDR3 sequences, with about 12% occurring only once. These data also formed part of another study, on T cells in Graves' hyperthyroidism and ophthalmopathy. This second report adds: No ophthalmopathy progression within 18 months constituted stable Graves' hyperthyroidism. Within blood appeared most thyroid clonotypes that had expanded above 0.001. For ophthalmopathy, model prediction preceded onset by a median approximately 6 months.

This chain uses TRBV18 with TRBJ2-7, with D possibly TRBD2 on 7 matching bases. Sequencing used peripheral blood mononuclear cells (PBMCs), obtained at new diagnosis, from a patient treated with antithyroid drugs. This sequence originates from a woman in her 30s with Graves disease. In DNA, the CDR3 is TGTGCCAGCTCACCTGCGGGGGCCGGGTACGAGCAGTACTTC. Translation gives CASSPAGAGYEQYF.